This TCR beta chain was sequenced for a study of cytotoxic CD8 clonotypes in ibrutinib-treated CLL. Study at large: IGHV unmutated roughly 18; relapsed/refractory some ten; treatment-naive some 16.

As to this clone: The antigen is not known.

V trimming: 2 bases; J trimming: 4 bases; junction bases outside the gene matches: 7. The CDR3 totals 16 residues. The germline V gene encodes CDR1 MGHRA and CDR2 YSYEKL. Study-level results: Sustained-remission patients were sampled at different times than progressing patients were. Public clonotypes were rare and shrank or held steady on treatment. T-cell clonality at baseline went above that of age-matched healthy donors and rose and fell with circulating CD8+ T-cell counts.

Method: immunoSEQ multiplex PCR; TCRdb's copy keeps in-frame clones and lacks some. The sample consists of 25,000 to 30,000 clones, about 82% of them appearing once. This chain uses TRBV4-1 with TRBJ1-1; TRBD1 agrees at 10 bases. The sequences come from PBMCs, collected after 24 months of ibrutinib treatment. The sequence was collected from a human donor with chronic lymphocytic leukemia. The CDR3 region is CASSQHPGQGVTEAFF. DNA for the CDR3: TGCGCCAGCAGCCAACATCCCGGACAGGGGGTCACTGAAGCTTTCTTT.